The rows below give T cell receptor beta chains drawn from one sample of a study of blood T cell repertoires in COVID-19. Generated by immunoSEQ multiplex PCR, the TCRdb table keeps only in-frame clones and is missing some. The sample has 35,000 or so clones, about nine tenths seen once. The sequenced sample consisted of peripheral blood. These receptor sequences come from a human donor in a cohort sampled during active COVID-19. CDR3s include the opening cysteine and the closing phenylalanine or tryptophan. Fields, in order: clone size, J gene, CDR3 length, D gene, V gene, CDR3 protein, CDR3 DNA. D genes are given only for firm matches. Only part of the rows carry a size: once, few, many, or a class if the clone is expanded.

once | TRBJ2-7 | 13 | TRBD1 | TRBV23-1 | CASTPGQQYEQYF | TGCGCCAGTACACCGGGACAGCAATACGAGCAGTACTTC
once | TRBJ1-3 | 14 | - | TRBV28 | CASGLGSSGNTIYF | TGTGCCAGCGGGCTCGGGAGCTCTGGAAACACCATATATTTT
- | TRBJ2-7 | 12 | - | TRBV5-1 | CASSLQDGEQYF | TGCGCCAGCAGCTTACAGGATGGTGAGCAGTACTTC
- | TRBJ2-7 | 17 | TRBD2 | TRBV5-1 | CASSHGTGLAGSYEQYF | TGCGCCAGCAGCCACGGAACGGGACTAGCGGGGTCTTACGAGCAGTACTTC
- | TRBJ2-2 | 15 | TRBD1 | TRBV6-5 | CASRADRGHTGELFF | TGTGCCAGCAGAGCCGACAGGGGCCACACCGGGGAGCTGTTTTTT
- | TRBJ2-7 | 12 | TRBD1 | TRBV5-1 | CASSAQGYEQYF | TGCGCCAGCAGTGCACAGGGGTACGAGCAGTACTTC
- | TRBJ2-1 | 15 | TRBD1 | TRBV19 | CASKGGQGVGNEQFF | TGTGCCAGCAAGGGTGGACAGGGAGTTGGTAATGAGCAGTTCTTC
- | TRBJ2-7 | 13 | TRBD1 | TRBV2 | CASSARQGYEQYF | TGTGCCAGCAGTGCCCGACAGGGCTACGAGCAGTACTTC
- | TRBJ2-5 | 16 | TRBD1 | TRBV9 | CASSPRGGTGGETQYF | TGTGCCAGCAGCCCCCGAGGGGGGACAGGGGGAGAGACCCAGTACTTC
- | TRBJ1-1 | 14 | - | TRBV10-3 | CAISESRGSTEAFF | TGTGCCATCAGTGAGTCGCGGGGCAGCACTGAAGCTTTCTTT
once | TRBJ2-1 | 16 | TRBD2 | TRBV7-8 | CASSPMGLAAHNEQFF | TGTGCCAGCAGCCCAATGGGACTAGCGGCACACAATGAGCAGTTCTTC
- | TRBJ2-7 | 15 | - | TRBV15 | CATSRVQGSSYEQYF | TGTGCCACCAGCAGAGTCCAGGGCAGCTCCTACGAGCAGTACTTC
- | TRBJ2-7 | 14 | TRBD1 | TRBV6-5 | CASSPPGQGAGEYF | TGTGCCAGCAGCCCACCGGGACAGGGGGCTGGCGAATACTTC
- | TRBJ1-1 | 14 | - | TRBV19 | CATSPQTANTEAFF | TGTGCCACCTCACCCCAGACAGCGAACACTGAAGCTTTCTTT
- | TRBJ1-1 | 17 | TRBD1 | TRBV10-3 | CAISERQGAGRGTEAFF | TGTGCCATCAGTGAGAGACAGGGGGCAGGTAGGGGAACTGAAGCTTTCTTT
- | TRBJ1-3 | 12 | - | TRBV19 | CASSSPGNTIYF | TGTGCCAGTAGCTCCCCTGGAAACACCATATATTTT
- | TRBJ2-1 | 14 | - | TRBV4-2 | CASSQGGLSSEQFF | TGTGCCAGCAGCCAAGGGGGCCTGTCCAGCGAGCAGTTCTTC
- | TRBJ2-3 | 15 | TRBD2 | TRBV24-1 | CATSDPAGGIDTQYF | TGTGCCACCAGTGATCCAGCGGGAGGGATAGATACGCAGTATTTT
- | TRBJ2-1 | 15 | TRBD2 | TRBV18 | CASSPLAGGRNEQFF | TGTGCCAGCTCACCATTAGCGGGAGGAAGGAATGAGCAGTTCTTC
- | TRBJ2-3 | 14 | - | TRBV10-1 | CASTRGGSTDTQYF | TGCGCCAGTACCCGTGGAGGGAGCACAGATACGCAGTATTTT
once | TRBJ2-3 | 14 | - | TRBV19 | CASSRSTTTDTQYF | TGTGCCAGTAGTAGGAGTACAACCACAGATACGCAGTATTTT
once | TRBJ1-5 | 16 | TRBD1 | TRBV5-1 | CASSFKTGGSNQPQHF | TGCGCCAGCAGCTTTAAGACAGGGGGAAGCAATCAGCCCCAGCATTTT
- | TRBJ2-1 | 19 | TRBD2 | TRBV7-9 | CASSSPGLAGVYSYNEQFF | TGTGCCAGCAGCTCCCCGGGACTAGCGGGAGTGTACTCCTACAATGAGCAGTTCTTC
- | TRBJ2-2 | 15 | TRBD2 | TRBV5-1 | CASSWGLEKTGELFF | TGCGCCAGCAGCTGGGGACTAGAGAAAACCGGGGAGCTGTTTTTT
- | TRBJ2-3 | 15 | TRBD2 | TRBV3-1/TRBV3-2 | CASSQVSGRADTQYF | TGTGCCAGCAGCCAAGTTAGCGGGAGGGCAGATACGCAGTATTTT
- | TRBJ2-7 | 15 | TRBD1 | TRBV3-1/TRBV3-2 | CASSLAGTVKSEQYF | TGTGCCAGCAGCCTAGCCGGGACAGTGAAGTCTGAGCAGTACTTC
- | TRBJ2-1 | 15 | TRBD2 | TRBV5-1 | CASSLGLAGVDEQFF | TGCGCCAGCAGCTTGGGACTAGCGGGAGTGGATGAGCAGTTCTTC
- | TRBJ2-1 | 15 | TRBD2 | TRBV5-1 | CASSLVAGGGAEQFF | TGCGCCAGCAGCTTGGTAGCGGGAGGAGGCGCTGAGCAGTTCTTC
- | TRBJ2-7 | 16 | - | TRBV3-1/TRBV3-2 | CASSLRQGSLSYEQYF | TGTGCCAGCAGCCTACGTCAGGGTAGTTTGTCCTACGAGCAGTACTTC
- | TRBJ1-1 | 11 | - | TRBV9 | CASSIQGEAFF | TGTGCCAGCAGCATACAGGGTGAAGCTTTCTTT
- | TRBJ1-4 | 14 | - | TRBV5-1 | CASSPETGREKLFF | TGCGCCAGCAGCCCCGAGACGGGTAGGGAAAAACTGTTTTTT
- | TRBJ2-7 | 14 | - | TRBV11-2 | CASSLGDTPLKQYF | TGTGCCAGCAGCTTAGGGGACACCCCTCTCAAGCAGTACTTC
- | TRBJ1-3 | 17 | - | TRBV6-2/TRBV6-3 | CASSSHRQTSSGNTIYF | TGTGCCAGCAGTTCTCACCGACAGACGAGCTCTGGAAACACCATATATTTT
- | TRBJ2-3 | 13 | - | TRBV3-1/TRBV3-2 | CASSQLGGLAQYF | TGTGCCAGCAGCCAATTAGGGGGTCTGGCGCAGTATTTT
once | TRBJ1-1 | 13 | - | TRBV2 | CASSQTGNTEAFF | TGTGCCAGCAGTCAAACGGGGAACACTGAAGCTTTCTTT
- | TRBJ2-3 | 13 | TRBD2 | TRBV18 | CASSRREGPTQYF | TGTGCCAGCTCACGGCGGGAGGGTCCTACGCAGTATTTT
once | TRBJ2-1 | 12 | - | TRBV5-1 | CASSWTRNEQFF | TGCGCCAGCAGCTGGACACGCAATGAGCAGTTCTTC
- | TRBJ1-5 | 16 | TRBD1 | TRBV4-2 | CASSQVGTGKEQPQHF | TGTGCCAGCAGCCAAGTTGGGACAGGGAAAGAGCAGCCCCAGCATTTT
- | TRBJ2-6 | 17 | TRBD2 | TRBV7-2 | CASSVLAGVPGANVLTF | TGTGCCAGCAGCGTGCTAGCGGGAGTCCCTGGGGCCAACGTCCTGACTTTC
- | TRBJ2-4 | 17 | TRBD1 | TRBV19 | CASADRGRSWSKNIQYF | TGTGCCAGTGCTGACAGGGGGCGATCTTGGAGCAAAAACATTCAGTACTTC
few | TRBJ1-5 | 15 | TRBD1 | TRBV6-5 | CASSPGQGGYQPQHF | TGTGCCAGCAGTCCTGGACAGGGGGGTTATCAGCCCCAGCATTTT
- | TRBJ2-4 | 15 | - | TRBV28 | CASSYTGISKNIQYF | TGTGCCAGCAGCTACACAGGGATCTCCAAAAACATTCAGTACTTC
- | TRBJ1-6 | 16 | TRBD1 | TRBV10-1 | CASSFYRDRGLSPLHF | TGCGCCAGCAGCTTCTACCGGGACAGGGGGCTTTCACCCCTCCACTTT
- | TRBJ2-1 | 15 | - | TRBV28 | CASSRTGRARNEQFF | TGTGCCAGCAGTCGGACAGGGAGGGCTCGAAATGAGCAGTTCTTC
- | TRBJ1-5 | 14 | TRBD1 | TRBV28 | CASSDRVGRRPQHF | TGTGCCAGCAGCGACAGGGTCGGGAGACGGCCCCAGCATTTT
- | TRBJ2-3 | 9 | - | TRBV29-1 | CSVGTTQYF | TGCAGCGTCGGGACAACGCAGTATTTT
- | TRBJ2-7 | 14 | TRBD1 | TRBV11-2 | CASSLQGQSYEQYF | TGTGCCAGCAGCTTACAGGGACAGTCCTACGAGCAGTACTTC
- | TRBJ1-3 | 13 | - | TRBV7-2 | CASRSGSGNTIYF | TGTGCCAGCAGATCAGGGTCTGGAAACACCATATATTTT
- | TRBJ1-4 | 15 | - | TRBV15 | CATSSTIGYNEKLFF | TGTGCCACCAGCAGTACTATAGGATATAATGAAAAACTGTTTTTT
once | TRBJ2-7 | 15 | - | TRBV5-6 | CASRLRETGAREQYF | TGTGCCAGCAGGCTGCGGGAGACAGGGGCCCGCGAGCAGTACTTC
- | TRBJ2-1 | 15 | TRBD2 | TRBV7-8 | CASSRRETSDNEQFF | TGTGCCAGCAGCCGGAGAGAGACTAGCGACAATGAGCAGTTCTTC
- | TRBJ2-1 | 14 | TRBD1 | TRBV27 | CASSRDRGRNEQFF | TGTGCCAGCAGCCGGGACAGGGGGCGGAATGAGCAGTTCTTC
few | TRBJ1-1 | 12 | - | TRBV2 | CASRNNPTEAFF | TGTGCCAGCAGAAACAACCCCACTGAAGCTTTCTTT